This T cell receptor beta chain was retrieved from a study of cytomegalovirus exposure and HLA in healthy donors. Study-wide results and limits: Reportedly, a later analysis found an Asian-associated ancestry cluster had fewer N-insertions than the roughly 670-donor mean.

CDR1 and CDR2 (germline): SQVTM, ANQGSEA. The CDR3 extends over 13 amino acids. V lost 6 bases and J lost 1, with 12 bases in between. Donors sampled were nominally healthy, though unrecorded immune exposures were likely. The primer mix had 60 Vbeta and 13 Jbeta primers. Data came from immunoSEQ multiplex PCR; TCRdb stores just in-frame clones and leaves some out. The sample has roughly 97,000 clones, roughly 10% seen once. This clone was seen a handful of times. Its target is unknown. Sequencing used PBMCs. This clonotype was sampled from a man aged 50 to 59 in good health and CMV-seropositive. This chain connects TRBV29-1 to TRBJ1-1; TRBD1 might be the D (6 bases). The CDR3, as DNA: TGCAGCGTCTACAGCAGGGGGAACACTGAAGCTTTCTTT. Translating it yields CSVYSRGNTEAFF.